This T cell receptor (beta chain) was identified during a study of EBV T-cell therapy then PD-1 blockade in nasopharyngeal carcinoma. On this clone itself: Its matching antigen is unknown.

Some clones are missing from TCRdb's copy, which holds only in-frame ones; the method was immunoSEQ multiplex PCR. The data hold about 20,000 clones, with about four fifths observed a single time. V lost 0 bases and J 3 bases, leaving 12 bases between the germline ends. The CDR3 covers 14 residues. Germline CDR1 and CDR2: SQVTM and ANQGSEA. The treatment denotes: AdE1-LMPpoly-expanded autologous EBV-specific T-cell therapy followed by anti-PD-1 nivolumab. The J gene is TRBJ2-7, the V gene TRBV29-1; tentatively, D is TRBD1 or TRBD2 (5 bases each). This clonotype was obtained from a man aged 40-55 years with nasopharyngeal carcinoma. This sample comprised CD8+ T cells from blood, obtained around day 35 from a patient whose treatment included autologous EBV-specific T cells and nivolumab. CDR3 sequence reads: CSVEEAGTVYEQYF. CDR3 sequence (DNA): TGCAGCGTTGAAGAGGCCGGGACGGTCTACGAGCAGTACTTC.